This T cell receptor (beta chain) stems from a study of spatial heterogeneity in lung cancer. Across the whole study: Alpha-chain sequences were detected in numbers that were consistently lower than beta-chain sequences.

About this clonotype: Its antigen remains unknown.

Using its own MiXCR run on the 5' RACE reads, TCRdb lists one record per CDR3 protein. This table has approximately 39,000 distinct CDR3 sequences, about 6% appearing once. The CDR3 contains 14 residues. In germline, CDR1 is LGHDT, CDR2 YNNKEL (reference sequence). The V gene end was trimmed by 4 bases and the J gene end by 6 bases; junction bases not matched to a gene: 8. Time point defined: sample taken at primary tumor resection. Unsorted whole RNA of tumor, nontumor lung or frozen PBMC was sequenced. General study points: Detection of ubiquitous tumor TCRs in blood was higher at resection than follow-up.

Sequencing was performed on PBMCs, taken at surgery. This clonotype was obtained from a male donor with early-stage non-small cell lung cancer. The chain employs TRBV3-1 and TRBJ2-7, with TRBD2 matching over 8 bases. CDR3 DNA sequence: TGTGCCAGCAGCCCCCAGGTAGCGGGGAGCGAGCAGTACTTC. It encodes CASSPQVAGSEQYF.